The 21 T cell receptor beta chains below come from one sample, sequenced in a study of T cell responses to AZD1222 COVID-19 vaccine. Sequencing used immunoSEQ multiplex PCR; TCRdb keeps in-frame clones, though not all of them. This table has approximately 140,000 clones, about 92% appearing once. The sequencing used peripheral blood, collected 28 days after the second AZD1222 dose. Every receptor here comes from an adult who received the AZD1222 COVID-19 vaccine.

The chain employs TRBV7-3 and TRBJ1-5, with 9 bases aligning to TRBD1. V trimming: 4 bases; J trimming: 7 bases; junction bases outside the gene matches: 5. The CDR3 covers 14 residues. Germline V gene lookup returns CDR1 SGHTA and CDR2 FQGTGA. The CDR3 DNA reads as TGTGCCAGCAGCTCGGGACAGGGCGGACAGCCCCAGCATTTT. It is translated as CASSSGQGGQPQHF. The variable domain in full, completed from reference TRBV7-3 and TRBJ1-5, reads GAGVSQTPSNKVTEKGKYVELRCDPISGHTALYWYRQSLGQGPEFLIYFQGTGAADDSGLPNDRFFAVRPEGSVSTLKIQRTERGDSAVYLCASSSGQGGQPQHFGDGTRLSIL.

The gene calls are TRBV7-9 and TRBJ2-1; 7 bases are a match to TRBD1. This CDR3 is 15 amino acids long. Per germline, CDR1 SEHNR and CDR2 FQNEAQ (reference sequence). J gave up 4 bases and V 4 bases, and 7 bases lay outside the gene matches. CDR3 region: CASSSPRDSYNEQFF. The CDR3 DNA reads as TGTGCCAGCAGCTCCCCTAGGGACAGTTACAATGAGCAGTTCTTC. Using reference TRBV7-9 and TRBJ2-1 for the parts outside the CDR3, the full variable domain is DTGVSQNPRHKITKRGQNVTFRCDPISEHNRLYWYRQTLGQGPEFLTYFQNEAQLEKSRLLSDRFSAERPKGSFSTLEIQRTEQGDSAMYLCASSSPRDSYNEQFFGPGTRLTVL.

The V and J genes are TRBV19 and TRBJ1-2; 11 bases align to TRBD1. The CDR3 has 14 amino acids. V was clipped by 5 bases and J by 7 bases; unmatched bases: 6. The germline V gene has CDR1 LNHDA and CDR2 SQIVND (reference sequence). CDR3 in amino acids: CASSAGQGDIGYTF. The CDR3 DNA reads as TGTGCCAGTAGTGCGGGACAGGGGGATATTGGCTACACCTTC.

CDR3 DNA sequence: TGTGCCAGCAGTTTAACCCAGGTGGGGTCCACCGGGGAGCTGTTTTTT. Translated, it gives CASSLTQVGSTGELFF. This chain uses TRBV28 with TRBJ2-2; D is ambiguous. From germline, CDR1 is MDHEN and CDR2 SYDVKM. Trimming took off 2 bases at V and 4 bases at J, with 14 bases between the two ends. The CDR3 has 16 residues.

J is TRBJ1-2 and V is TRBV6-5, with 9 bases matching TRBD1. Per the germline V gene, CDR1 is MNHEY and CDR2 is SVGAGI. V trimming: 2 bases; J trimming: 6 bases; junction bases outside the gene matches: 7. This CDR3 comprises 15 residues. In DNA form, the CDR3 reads TGTGCCAGCAGTTACATGGGACAGGGAGGTGATGGCTACACCTTC. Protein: CASSYMGQGGDGYTF.

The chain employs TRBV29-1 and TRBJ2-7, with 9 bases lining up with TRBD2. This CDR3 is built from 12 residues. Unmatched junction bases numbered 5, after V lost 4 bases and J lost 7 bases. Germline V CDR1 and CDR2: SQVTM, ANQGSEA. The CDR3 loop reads CSVVGTSREQYF. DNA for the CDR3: TGCAGCGTTGTCGGGACTAGCCGGGAGCAGTACTTC.

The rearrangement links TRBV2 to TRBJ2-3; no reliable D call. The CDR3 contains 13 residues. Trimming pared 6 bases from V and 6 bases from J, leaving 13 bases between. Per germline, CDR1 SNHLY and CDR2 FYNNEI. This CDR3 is CASRQNSGDTQYF. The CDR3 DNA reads TGTGCCAGCAGGCAGAATTCTGGTGATACGCAGTATTTT.

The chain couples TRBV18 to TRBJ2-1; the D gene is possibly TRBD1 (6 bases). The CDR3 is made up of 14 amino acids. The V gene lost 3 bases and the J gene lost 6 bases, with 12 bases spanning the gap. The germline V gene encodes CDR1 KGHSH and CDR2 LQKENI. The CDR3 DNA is TGTGCCAGCTCACCTAGGGACACCCTCAATGAGCAGTTCTTC. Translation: CASSPRDTLNEQFF.

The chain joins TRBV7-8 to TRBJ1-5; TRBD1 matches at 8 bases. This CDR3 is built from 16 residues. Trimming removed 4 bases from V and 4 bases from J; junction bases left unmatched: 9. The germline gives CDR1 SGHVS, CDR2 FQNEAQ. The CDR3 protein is CASSYTRTGRNQPQHF. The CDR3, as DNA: TGTGCCAGCAGCTATACTCGGACAGGGCGAAATCAGCCCCAGCATTTT.

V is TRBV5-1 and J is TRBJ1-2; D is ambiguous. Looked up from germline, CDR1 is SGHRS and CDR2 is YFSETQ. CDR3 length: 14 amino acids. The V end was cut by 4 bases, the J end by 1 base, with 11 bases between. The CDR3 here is CASSAGRINYGYTF. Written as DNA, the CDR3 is TGCGCCAGCAGCGCCGGACGGATTAACTATGGCTACACCTTC.

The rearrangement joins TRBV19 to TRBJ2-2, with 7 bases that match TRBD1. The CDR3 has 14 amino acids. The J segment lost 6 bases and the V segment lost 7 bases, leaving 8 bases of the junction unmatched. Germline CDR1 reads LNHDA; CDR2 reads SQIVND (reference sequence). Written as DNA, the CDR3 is TGTGCCAGTACGGTACAGGGGAATGCCGGGGAGCTGTTTTTT. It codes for CASTVQGNAGELFF.

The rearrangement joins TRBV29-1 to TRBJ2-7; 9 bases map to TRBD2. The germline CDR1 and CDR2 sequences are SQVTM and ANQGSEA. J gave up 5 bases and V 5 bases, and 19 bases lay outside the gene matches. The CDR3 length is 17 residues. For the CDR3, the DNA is TGCAGCGTTTCAATAGCCGGTTCTAGCGGGAAAACCCACGAGCAGTACTTC. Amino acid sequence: CSVSIAGSSGKTHEQYF.

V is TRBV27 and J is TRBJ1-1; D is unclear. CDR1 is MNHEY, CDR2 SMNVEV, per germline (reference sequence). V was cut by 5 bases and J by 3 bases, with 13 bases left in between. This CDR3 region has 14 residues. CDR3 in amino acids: CASSQMGRYTEAFF. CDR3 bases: TGTGCCAGCAGTCAAATGGGTCGGTACACTGAAGCTTTCTTT.

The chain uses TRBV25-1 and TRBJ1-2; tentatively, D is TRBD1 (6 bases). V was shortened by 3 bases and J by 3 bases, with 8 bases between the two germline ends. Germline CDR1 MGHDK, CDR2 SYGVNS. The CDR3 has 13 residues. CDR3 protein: CASSEPGDYGYTF. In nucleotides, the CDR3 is TGTGCCAGCAGTGAGCCAGGGGACTATGGCTACACCTTC.

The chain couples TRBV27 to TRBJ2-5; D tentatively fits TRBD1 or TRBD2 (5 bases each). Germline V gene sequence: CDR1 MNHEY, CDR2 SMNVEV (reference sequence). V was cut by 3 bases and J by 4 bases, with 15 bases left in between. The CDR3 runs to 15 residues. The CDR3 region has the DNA TGTGCCAGCAGTTTCCTAAAGGAGAGGGGAGAGACCCAGTACTTC. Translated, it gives CASSFLKERGETQYF.

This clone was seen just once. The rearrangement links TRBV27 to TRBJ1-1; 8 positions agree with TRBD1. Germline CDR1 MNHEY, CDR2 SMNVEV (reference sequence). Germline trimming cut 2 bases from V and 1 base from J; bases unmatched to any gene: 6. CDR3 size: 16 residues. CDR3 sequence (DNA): TGTGCCAGCAGTTTAGTCGTCGGACAGGGGAACACTGAAGCTTTCTTT. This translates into CASSLVVGQGNTEAFF.

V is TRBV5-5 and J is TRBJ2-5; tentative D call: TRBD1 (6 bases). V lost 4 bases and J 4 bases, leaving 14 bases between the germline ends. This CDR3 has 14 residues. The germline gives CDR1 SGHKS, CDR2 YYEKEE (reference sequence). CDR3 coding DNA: TGTGCCAGCAGCCGAGCAGGGGTGGGAGAGACCCAGTACTTC. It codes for CASSRAGVGETQYF.

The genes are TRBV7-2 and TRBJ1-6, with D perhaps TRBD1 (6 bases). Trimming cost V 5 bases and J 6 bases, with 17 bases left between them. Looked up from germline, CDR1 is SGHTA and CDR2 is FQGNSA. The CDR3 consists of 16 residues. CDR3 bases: TGTGCCAGCAGCAGGGGGGGGGCGCCTTCTAATTCACCCCTCCACTTT. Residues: CASSRGGAPSNSPLHF.

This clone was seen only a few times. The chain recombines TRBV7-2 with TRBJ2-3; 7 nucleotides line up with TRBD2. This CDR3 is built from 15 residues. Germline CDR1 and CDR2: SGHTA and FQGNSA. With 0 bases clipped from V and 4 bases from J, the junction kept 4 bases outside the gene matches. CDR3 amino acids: CASSLAGGGSDTQYF. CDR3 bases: TGTGCCAGCAGCTTAGCGGGGGGGGGTTCAGATACGCAGTATTTT.

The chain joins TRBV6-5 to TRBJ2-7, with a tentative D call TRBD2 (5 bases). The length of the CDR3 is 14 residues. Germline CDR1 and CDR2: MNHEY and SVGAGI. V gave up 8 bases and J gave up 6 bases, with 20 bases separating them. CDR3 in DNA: TGTGCCAGCGACGTGGCGGGTGGTCATGGCGAGCAGTACTTC. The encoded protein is CASDVAGGHGEQYF.

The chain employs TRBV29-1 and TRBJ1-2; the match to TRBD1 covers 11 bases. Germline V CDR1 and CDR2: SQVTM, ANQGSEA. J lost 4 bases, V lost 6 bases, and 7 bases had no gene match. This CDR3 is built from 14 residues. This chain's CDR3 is CSVGPGTGGYGYTF. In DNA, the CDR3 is TGCAGCGTCGGACCCGGGACAGGGGGCTATGGCTACACCTTC.